This TCR beta chain was sequenced during a study of blood T cells in healthy people across ages. Study-wide results and limits: Per million T cells, TCR beta diversity dropped about linearly as age rose.

The sample providers were healthy Caucasian people from Russia, aged about 6 to 95. In the case of this clonotype: The target antigen is unknown.

Together with a sample-barcoded 5' primer, a J-beta primer mix was included in a second PCR lasting about 7 to 11 cycles. The yield of each sample was at least 2.5 million CDR3-containing paired-end reads. TCRdb fed the 5' RACE reads into MiXCR, producing one record per CDR3 protein. This sample has 1.5 million to 2 million distinct CDR3 sequences, with roughly 27% found just once. This receptor was obtained from a woman aged 30 to 39 in good health. Sample: blood.

CDR3 in DNA: TGTGCCAGCACCCCGTTTAGTAGGGGCGCGAGCACTGAAGCTTTCTTT. It yields the protein CASTPFSRGASTEAFF. V is TRBV11-2 and J is TRBJ1-1; D is perhaps TRBD1 (5 bases). The CDR3 totals 16 residues. Germline V gene sequence: CDR1 SGHAT, CDR2 FQNNGV. V dropped 7 bases and J dropped 4 bases, with 22 bases sitting between them.